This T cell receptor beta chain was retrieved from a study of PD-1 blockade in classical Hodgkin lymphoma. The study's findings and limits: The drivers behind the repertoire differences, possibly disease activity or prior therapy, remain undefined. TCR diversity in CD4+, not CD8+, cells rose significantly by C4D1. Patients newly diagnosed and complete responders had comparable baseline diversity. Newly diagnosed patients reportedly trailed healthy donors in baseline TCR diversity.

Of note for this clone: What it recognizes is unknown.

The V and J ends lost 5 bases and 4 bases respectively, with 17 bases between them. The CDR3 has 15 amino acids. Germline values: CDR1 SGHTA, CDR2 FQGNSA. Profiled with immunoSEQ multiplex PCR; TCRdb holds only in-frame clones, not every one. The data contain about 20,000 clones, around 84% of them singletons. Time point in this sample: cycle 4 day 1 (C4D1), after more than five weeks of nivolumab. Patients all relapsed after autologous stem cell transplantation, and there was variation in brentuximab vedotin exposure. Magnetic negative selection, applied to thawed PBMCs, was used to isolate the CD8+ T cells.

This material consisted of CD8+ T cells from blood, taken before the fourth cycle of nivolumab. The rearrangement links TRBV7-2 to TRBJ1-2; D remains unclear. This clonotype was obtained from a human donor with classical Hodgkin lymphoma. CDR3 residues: CASSPERAFFYGYTF. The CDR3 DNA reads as TGTGCCAGCAGCCCCGAGAGAGCCTTTTTCTATGGCTACACCTTC.